The 13 T cell receptor beta chains reported below all come from one sample, sequenced in a study of beta chain features in type 1 diabetes. Of the isolated RNA, all was reverse transcribed, and so the sequenced material was expressed TCRB transcripts. The table came from immunoSEQ multiplex PCR; TCRdb's copy has only in-frame clones and leaves some out. The sample lists around 130,000 clones; around 17% were seen once. General observations from the study: All four CD4+ subsets of Type 1 diabetes patients contained TCRB CDR3s that were moderately but significantly shorter.

Their antigens remain unidentified. Material: central memory CD4+ T cells from blood. The receptor set was obtained from a man younger than 45 with type 1 diabetes.

The CDR3 coding sequence is TGTGCCAGCAGCTTACCAGGGTCGCACTATGGCTACACCTTC. Translating it yields CASSLPGSHYGYTF. The chain joins TRBV7-2 to TRBJ1-2; D perhaps matches TRBD1 (5 bases). V lost 2 bases, J lost 3 bases, and 10 bases lay in between. Germline V gene data show CDR1 as SGHTA and CDR2 as FQGNSA. The CDR3 runs to 14 residues. The whole variable domain, remainder taken from reference TRBV7-2 and TRBJ1-2, is GAGVSQSPSNKVTEKGKDVELRCDPISGHTALYWYRQSLGQGLEFLIYFQGNSAPDKSGLPSDRFSAERTGGSVSTLTIQRTQQEDSAVYLCASSLPGSHYGYTFGSGTRLTVV.

A few counts support this clone. The chain is built from TRBV6-5 and TRBJ1-2; no reliable D call. Germline lookup yields CDR1 MNHEY and CDR2 SVGAGI. V dropped 7 bases and J dropped 0 bases, with 6 bases sitting between them. The CDR3 has 12 amino acids. The CDR3: CASKRTNYGYTF. The CDR3, as DNA: TGTGCCAGCAAAAGAACTAACTATGGCTACACCTTC.

In the case of this clone: This sample also contains other DNA sequences that code for the same CDR3. This chain links TRBV9 with TRBJ2-3; 7 bases agree with TRBD1. CDR1 is SGDLS and CDR2 is YYNGEE in the germline V gene. Unmatched junction bases numbered 4, after V lost 0 bases and J lost 0 bases. CDR3 length equals 16 residues. CDR3 amino acids: CASSVGTGSSTDTQYF. The CDR3 DNA reads TGTGCCAGCAGCGTAGGGACAGGCTCTAGCACAGATACGCAGTATTTT.

There are a few counts of this clone. The chain joins TRBV7-2 to TRBJ1-3, with D uncertain. Germline lookup yields CDR1 SGHTA and CDR2 FQGNSA. Trimming left V 3 bases short and J 0 bases short, with 6 bases between. CDR3 size: 14 residues. The CDR3 DNA follows: TGTGCCAGCAGCTTTTCCATCTCTGGAAACACCATATATTTT. Translating it yields CASSFSISGNTIYF.

This clone was recorded a few times. The CDR3 here is CASSIRDGYEQYF. In DNA form, the CDR3 reads TGTGCCAGCAGCATCCGGGACGGCTACGAGCAGTACTTC. The chain links TRBV11-2 to TRBJ2-7; either TRBD1 or TRBD2 may fit D (5 bases each). Germline V lookup: CDR1 SGHAT, CDR2 FQNNGV. The CDR3 is 13 residues long. V gave up 5 bases and J gave up 3 bases, with 11 bases separating them.

Only one count was recorded for this clone. The chain is built from TRBV4-3 and TRBJ1-2; 7 bases are a match to TRBD1. Per germline, CDR1 LGHNA and CDR2 YSLEER. Trimming cost V 3 bases and J 2 bases; bases outside gene matches: 3. The CDR3 sequence is 14 residues long. The DNA of the CDR3 is TGCGCCAGCAGCCAGGGGGACAGAAACTATGGCTACACCTTC. Encoded protein: CASSQGDRNYGYTF.

This clone occurred a few times. J is TRBJ2-3 and V is TRBV13; a weak D match, TRBD2 (6 bases). From germline, CDR1 is PRHDT and CDR2 FYEKMQ (reference sequence). V was clipped by 4 bases and J by 0 bases, with 14 bases between them. The CDR3 is made up of 16 amino acids. In DNA form, the CDR3 reads TGTGCCAGCAGCTCCCCCGGCGGGGTTAGCACAGATACGCAGTATTTT. This gives the protein CASSSPGGVSTDTQYF.

The chain has TRBV7-2 and TRBJ1-1; D unclear. The CDR3 contains 15 residues. Germline V CDR1 and CDR2: SGHTA, FQGNSA. The ends were cut back, 1 base at V and 1 base at J, with 10 bases in the middle. DNA of the CDR3: TGTGCCAGCAGCTTAGGAGCCACAGAGAACACTGAAGCTTTCTTT. Its protein is CASSLGATENTEAFF.

At least ten counts were recorded for this clone. This sequence joins TRBV15 and TRBJ2-3; 7 bases match TRBD2. Germline trimming cut 6 bases from V and 2 bases from J; bases unmatched to any gene: 8. The CDR3 covers 15 residues. CDR1 and CDR2 from the germline V gene are LNHNV and YYDKDF (reference sequence). CDR3 nucleotide sequence: TGTGCCACCAGGAGACTAGCAGACCTCACAGATACGCAGTATTTT. Protein sequence: CATRRLADLTDTQYF.

This chain uses TRBV7-2 with TRBJ2-3; D is unclear. Germline V gives CDR1 SGHTA, CDR2 FQGNSA. Trimming cost V 5 bases and J 4 bases, with 7 bases left between them. This CDR3 has 12 amino acids. DNA for the CDR3: TGTGCCAGCAGCGGCTACGCAGATACGCAGTATTTT. The encoded protein is CASSGYADTQYF.

There are many counts of this clone. This rearrangement joins TRBV11-3 to TRBJ2-7, with D uncertain. The V gene lost 3 bases and the J gene lost 0 bases, with 15 bases spanning the gap. This CDR3 is built from 16 residues. Germline V gene data show CDR1 as SGHNT and CDR2 as YENEEA. As DNA, the CDR3 is TGTGCCAGCAGCTTCACCCAGTCATTGGGCTCCTACGAGCAGTACTTC. Amino acids: CASSFTQSLGSYEQYF.

The chain recombines TRBV30 with TRBJ2-7; maybe TRBD2 (5 bases). This CDR3 is built from 16 residues. Germline CDR1 is GTSNPN and CDR2 is SVGIG (reference sequence). V gave up 3 bases and J gave up 1 base, with 19 bases separating them. CDR3 bases: TGTGCCTGGAGCTCTCCCGGGGATTTGCAATCCTACGAGCAGTACTTC. Translating gives CAWSSPGDLQSYEQYF.

This clone was seen a handful of times. The rearrangement uses TRBV15 and TRBJ1-5; D unclear. The CDR3 is 14 residues long. The germline V gene encodes CDR1 LNHNV and CDR2 YYDKDF (reference sequence). Trimming stripped 0 bases from V and 11 bases from J, with 14 bases between. The CDR3 bases are TGTGCCACCAGCAGAGATCATAGGGCAGAAGCCCAGCATTTT. Amino acids: CATSRDHRAEAQHF.